The T cell receptor beta chain under discussion was sequenced for a study of blood T cells in healthy people across ages. General study points: Unsorted PBMC input precluded a conclusive naive versus antigen-experienced comparison.

Isolation per sample recovered at least 7 million PBMCs. A minimum of 5.5 micrograms of total RNA was extracted per sample. About this clonotype: Its antigen is not known.

The germline V gene has CDR1 MNHEY and CDR2 SVGEGT. Trimming took 6 bases from V and 4 from J; bases not matched to a gene: 9. The CDR3 loop spans 16 amino acids. A second PCR, run for roughly 7 to 12 cycles, used a sample-barcoded 5' primer plus a J-beta primer mix. A template-switch adaptor with 12 random nucleotides tagged each cDNA molecule. TCRdb re-called the 5' RACE reads through MiXCR, storing one row per CDR3 protein. The sample has 1.5 million to 2 million distinct CDR3 sequences, about 50% seen once; the top ten hold around 2.1%. The specimen was blood. The chain links TRBV6-2 or TRBV6-3 to TRBJ1-2, with 12 bases matching TRBD1. The clonotype comes from a middle-aged woman in good health. This CDR3 reads CASRFLPGQGAYGYTF. CDR3 DNA sequence: TGTGCCAGCAGATTCCTCCCGGGACAGGGGGCCTATGGCTACACCTTC.